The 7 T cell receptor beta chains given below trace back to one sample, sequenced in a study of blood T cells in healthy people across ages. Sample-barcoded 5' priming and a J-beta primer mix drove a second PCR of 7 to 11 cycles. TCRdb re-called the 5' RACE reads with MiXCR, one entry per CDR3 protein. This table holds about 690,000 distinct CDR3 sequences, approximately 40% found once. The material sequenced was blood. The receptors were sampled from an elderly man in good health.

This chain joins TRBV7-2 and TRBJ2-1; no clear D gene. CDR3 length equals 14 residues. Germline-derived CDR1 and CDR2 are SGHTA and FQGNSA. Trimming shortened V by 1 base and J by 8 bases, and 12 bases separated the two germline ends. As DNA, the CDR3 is TGTGCCAGCAGCTTAGGAATAGGCGGCGATGAGCAGTTCTTC. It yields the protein CASSLGIGGDEQFF.

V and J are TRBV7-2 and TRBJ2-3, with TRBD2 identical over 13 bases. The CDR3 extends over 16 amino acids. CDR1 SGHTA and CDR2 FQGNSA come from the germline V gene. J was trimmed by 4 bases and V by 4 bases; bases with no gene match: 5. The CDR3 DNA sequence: TGTGCCAGCAGCTGGACTAGCGGGAGTAGCTCAGATACGCAGTATTTT. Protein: CASSWTSGSSSDTQYF.

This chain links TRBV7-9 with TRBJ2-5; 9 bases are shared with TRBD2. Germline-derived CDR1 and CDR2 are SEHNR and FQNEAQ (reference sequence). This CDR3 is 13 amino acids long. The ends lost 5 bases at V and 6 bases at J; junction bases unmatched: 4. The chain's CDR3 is CASSVGTSKTQYF. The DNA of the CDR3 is TGTGCCAGCAGCGTAGGGACTAGCAAGACCCAGTACTTC.

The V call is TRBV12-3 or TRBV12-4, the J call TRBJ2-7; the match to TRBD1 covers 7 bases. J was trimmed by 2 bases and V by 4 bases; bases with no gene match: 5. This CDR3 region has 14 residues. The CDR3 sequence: CASSSRGSAYEQYF. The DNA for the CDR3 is TGTGCCAGCAGTTCCAGGGGGAGCGCCTACGAGCAGTACTTC.

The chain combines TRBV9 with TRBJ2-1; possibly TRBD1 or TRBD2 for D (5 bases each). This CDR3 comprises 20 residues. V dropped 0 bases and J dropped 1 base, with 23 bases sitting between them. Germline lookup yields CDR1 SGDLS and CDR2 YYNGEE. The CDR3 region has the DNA TGTGCCAGCAGCGTAGAGGGGACGGGGTCAATGATAGGATCCTACAATGAGCAGTTCTTC. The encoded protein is CASSVEGTGSMIGSYNEQFF.

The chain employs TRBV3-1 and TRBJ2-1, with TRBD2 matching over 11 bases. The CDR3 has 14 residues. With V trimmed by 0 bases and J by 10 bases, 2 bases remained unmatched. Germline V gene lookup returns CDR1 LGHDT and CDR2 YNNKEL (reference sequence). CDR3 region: CASSQDPSGGEQFF. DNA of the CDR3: TGTGCCAGCAGCCAAGATCCTAGCGGGGGGGAGCAGTTCTTC.

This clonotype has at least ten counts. The CDR3 loop is CSARDDRAQETQYF. The DNA for the CDR3 is TGCAGTGCTAGAGATGACCGGGCTCAAGAGACCCAGTACTTC. The chain couples TRBV20-1 to TRBJ2-5, with unresolved D. CDR3 length: 14 amino acids. With 0 bases removed from V and 2 bases from J, the gap between germline ends came to 10 bases. Looked up from germline, CDR1 is DFQATT and CDR2 is SNEGSKA (reference sequence).